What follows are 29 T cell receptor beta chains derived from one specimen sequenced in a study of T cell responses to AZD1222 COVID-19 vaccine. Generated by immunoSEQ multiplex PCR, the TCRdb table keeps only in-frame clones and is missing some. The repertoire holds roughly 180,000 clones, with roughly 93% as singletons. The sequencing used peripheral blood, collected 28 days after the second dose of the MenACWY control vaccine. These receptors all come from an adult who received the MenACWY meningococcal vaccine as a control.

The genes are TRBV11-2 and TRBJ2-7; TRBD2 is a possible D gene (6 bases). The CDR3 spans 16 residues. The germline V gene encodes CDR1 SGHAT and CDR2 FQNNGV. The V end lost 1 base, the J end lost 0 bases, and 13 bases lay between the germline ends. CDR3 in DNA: TGTGCCAGCAGCTTAGCTGCGACTAGGGTCTCCTACGAGCAGTACTTC. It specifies CASSLAATRVSYEQYF.

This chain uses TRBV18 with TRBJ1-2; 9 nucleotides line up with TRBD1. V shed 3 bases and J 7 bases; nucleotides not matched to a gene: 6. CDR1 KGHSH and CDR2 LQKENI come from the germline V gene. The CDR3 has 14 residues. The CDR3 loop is CASSPGTGNSGYTF. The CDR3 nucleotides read TGTGCCAGCTCACCTGGGACAGGGAATTCTGGCTACACCTTC.

The CDR3 loop is CASSAGDRGRNEAFF. CDR3 DNA: TGCGCCAGCAGTGCGGGGGACAGGGGGCGCAATGAAGCTTTCTTT. This chain connects TRBV10-1 to TRBJ1-1, with 12 nucleotides matching TRBD1. The CDR3 totals 15 residues. Germline V gene data show CDR1 as WNHNN and CDR2 as SYGVQD (reference sequence). J gave up 7 bases and V 4 bases, and 7 bases lay outside the gene matches.

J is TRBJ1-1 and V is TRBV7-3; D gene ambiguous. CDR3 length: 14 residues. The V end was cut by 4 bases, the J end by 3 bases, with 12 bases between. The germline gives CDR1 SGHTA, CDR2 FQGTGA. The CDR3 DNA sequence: TGTGCCAGCAGCTCCCGGGAGCGAGACACTGAAGCTTTCTTT. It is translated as CASSSRERDTEAFF.

CDR3 in DNA: TGTGCCAGCAGCCAACCAACAGGGGGCGGGACGTGCGAGCAGTACTTC. Amino acids: CASSQPTGGGTCEQYF. The rearrangement uses TRBV3-1 (or the pseudogene TRBV3-2) and TRBJ2-7, with 9 bases identical to TRBD1. The germline V gene encodes CDR1 LGHDT and CDR2 YNNKEL (reference sequence). The trim removed 2 bases at V and 6 bases at J, leaving 11 bases unmatched. The CDR3 consists of 16 residues.

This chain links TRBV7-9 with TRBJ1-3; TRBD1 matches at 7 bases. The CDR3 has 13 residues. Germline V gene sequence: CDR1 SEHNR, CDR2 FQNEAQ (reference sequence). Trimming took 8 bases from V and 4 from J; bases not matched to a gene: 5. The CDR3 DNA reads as TGTGCCAGCTCCCGGACAGGAGGAAACACCATATATTTT. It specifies CASSRTGGNTIYF. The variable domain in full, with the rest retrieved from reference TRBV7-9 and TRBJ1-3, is DTGVSQNPRHKITKRGQNVTFRCDPISEHNRLYWYRQTLGQGPEFLTYFQNEAQLEKSRLLSDRFSAERPKGSFSTLEIQRTEQGDSAMYLCASSRTGGNTIYFGEGSWLTVV.

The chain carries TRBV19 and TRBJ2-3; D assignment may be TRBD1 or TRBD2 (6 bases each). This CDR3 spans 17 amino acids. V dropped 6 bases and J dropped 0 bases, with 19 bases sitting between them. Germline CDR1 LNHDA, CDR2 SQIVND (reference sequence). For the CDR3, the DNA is TGTGCCAGTAGATTAGCGGAGGGGGTTTTAAGCACAGATACGCAGTATTTT. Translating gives CASRLAEGVLSTDTQYF.

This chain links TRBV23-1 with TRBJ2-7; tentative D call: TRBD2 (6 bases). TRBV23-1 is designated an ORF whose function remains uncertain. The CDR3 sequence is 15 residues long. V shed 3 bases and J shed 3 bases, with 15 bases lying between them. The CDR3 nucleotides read TGCGCCAGCAGTCATGGGCAGGGAGGCCTCTACGAGCAGTACTTC. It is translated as CASSHGQGGLYEQYF.

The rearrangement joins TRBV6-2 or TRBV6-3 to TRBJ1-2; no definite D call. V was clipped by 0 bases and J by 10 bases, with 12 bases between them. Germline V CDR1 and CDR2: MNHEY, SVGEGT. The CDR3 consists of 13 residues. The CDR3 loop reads CASSYSAGALYTF. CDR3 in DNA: TGTGCCAGCAGTTACTCGGCGGGAGCTCTCTACACCTTC.

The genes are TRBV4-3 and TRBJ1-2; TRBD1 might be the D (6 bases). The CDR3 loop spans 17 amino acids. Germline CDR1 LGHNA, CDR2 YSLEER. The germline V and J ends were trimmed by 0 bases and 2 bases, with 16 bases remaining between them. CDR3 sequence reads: CASSQDLFTGQNYGYTF. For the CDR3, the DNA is TGCGCCAGCAGCCAAGATCTTTTTACAGGGCAAAACTATGGCTACACCTTC.

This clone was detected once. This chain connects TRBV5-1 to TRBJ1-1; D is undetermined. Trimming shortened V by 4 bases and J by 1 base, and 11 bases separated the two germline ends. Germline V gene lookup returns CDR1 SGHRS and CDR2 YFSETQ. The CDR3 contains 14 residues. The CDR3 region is CASSAYGENTEAFF. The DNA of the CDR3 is TGCGCCAGCAGCGCCTATGGGGAGAACACTGAAGCTTTCTTT.

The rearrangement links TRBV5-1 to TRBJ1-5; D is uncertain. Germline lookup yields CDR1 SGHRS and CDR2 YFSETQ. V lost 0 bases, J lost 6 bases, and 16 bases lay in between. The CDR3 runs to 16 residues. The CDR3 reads CASSLGPAGKLQPQHF. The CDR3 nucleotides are TGCGCCAGCAGCTTGGGTCCGGCGGGGAAACTTCAGCCCCAGCATTTT.

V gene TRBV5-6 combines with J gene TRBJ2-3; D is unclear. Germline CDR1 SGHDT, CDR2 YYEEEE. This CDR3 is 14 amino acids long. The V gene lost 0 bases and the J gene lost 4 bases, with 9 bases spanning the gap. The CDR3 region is CASSLAGPADTQYF. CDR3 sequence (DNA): TGTGCCAGCAGCTTGGCCGGGCCCGCAGATACGCAGTATTTT.

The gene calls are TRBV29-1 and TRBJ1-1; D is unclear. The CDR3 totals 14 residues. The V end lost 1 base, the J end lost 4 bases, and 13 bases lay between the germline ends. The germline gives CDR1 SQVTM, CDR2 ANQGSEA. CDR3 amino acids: CSVEAHSVGTEAFF. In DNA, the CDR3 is TGCAGCGTTGAAGCACACTCCGTAGGCACTGAAGCTTTCTTT.

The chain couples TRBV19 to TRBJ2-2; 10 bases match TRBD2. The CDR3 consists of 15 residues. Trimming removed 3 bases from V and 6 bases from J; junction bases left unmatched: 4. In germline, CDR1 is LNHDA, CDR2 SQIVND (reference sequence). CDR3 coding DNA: TGTGCCAGTAGTATGGCTAGCGGGGGATCCGGGGAGCTGTTTTTT. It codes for CASSMASGGSGELFF.

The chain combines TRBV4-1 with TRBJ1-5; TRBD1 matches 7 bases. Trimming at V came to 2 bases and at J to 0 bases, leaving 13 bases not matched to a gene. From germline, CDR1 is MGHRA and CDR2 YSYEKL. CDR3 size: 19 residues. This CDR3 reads CASSQSDRDRFYSNQPQHF. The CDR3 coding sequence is TGCGCCAGCAGCCAATCGGACCGGGACAGATTTTATAGCAATCAGCCCCAGCATTTT.

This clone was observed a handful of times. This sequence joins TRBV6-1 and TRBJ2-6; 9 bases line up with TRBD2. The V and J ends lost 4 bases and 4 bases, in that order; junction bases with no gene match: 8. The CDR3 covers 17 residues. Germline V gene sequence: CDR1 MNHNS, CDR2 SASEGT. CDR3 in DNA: TGTGCCAGCAGTGGGGTAGCGGGGGACTCGGGGGCCAACGTCCTGACTTTC. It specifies CASSGVAGDSGANVLTF.

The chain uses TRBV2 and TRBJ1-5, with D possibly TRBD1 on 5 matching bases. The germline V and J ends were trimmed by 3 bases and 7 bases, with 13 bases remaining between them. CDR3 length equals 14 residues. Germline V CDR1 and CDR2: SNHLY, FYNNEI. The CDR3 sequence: CASSEGGVGQPQHF. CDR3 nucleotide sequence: TGTGCCAGCAGTGAGGGAGGGGTTGGGCAGCCCCAGCATTTT.

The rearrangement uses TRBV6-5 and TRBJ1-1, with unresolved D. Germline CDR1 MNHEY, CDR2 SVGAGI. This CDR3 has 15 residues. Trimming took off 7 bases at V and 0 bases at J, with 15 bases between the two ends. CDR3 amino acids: CASTTLGRLNTEAFF. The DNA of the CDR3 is TGTGCCAGCACCACCTTAGGGAGATTGAACACTGAAGCTTTCTTT.

Here the CDR3 DNA reads TGTGCCAGCAGCCTTACAGGGGTAGCTGTTCAGCCCCAGCATTTT. Translating gives CASSLTGVAVQPQHF. The chain has TRBV3-1 (or the pseudogene TRBV3-2) and TRBJ1-5; 7 bases match TRBD1. Germline trimming cut 4 bases from V and 6 bases from J; bases unmatched to any gene: 9. Germline CDR1 is LGHDT and CDR2 is YNNKEL (reference sequence). The CDR3 loop spans 15 amino acids.

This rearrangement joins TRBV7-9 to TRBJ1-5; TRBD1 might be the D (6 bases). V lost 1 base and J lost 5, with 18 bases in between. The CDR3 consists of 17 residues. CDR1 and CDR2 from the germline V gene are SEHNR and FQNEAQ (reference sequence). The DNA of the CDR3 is TGTGCCAGCAGCTTAGGGGGGGCGGAATCTCTGTATCAGCCCCAGCATTTT. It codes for CASSLGGAESLYQPQHF.

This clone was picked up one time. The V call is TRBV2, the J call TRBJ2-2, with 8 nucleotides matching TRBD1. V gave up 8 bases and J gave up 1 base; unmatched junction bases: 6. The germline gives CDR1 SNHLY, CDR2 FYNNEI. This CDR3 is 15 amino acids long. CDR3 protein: CASSAGTGNTGELFF. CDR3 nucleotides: TGTGCCAGCTCGGCCGGGACAGGGAACACCGGGGAGCTGTTTTTT.

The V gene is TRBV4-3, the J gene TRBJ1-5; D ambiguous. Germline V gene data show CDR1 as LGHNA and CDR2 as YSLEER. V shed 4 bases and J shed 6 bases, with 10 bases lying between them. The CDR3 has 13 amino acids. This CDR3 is CASSLGQSQPQHF. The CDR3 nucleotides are TGCGCCAGCAGCCTTGGCCAAAGTCAGCCCCAGCATTTT.

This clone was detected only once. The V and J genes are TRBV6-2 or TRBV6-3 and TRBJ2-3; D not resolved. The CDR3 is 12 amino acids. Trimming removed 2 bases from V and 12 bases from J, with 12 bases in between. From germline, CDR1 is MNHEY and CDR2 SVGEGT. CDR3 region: CASSYGSSIQYF. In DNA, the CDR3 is TGTGCCAGCAGTTACGGGTCAAGCATCCAGTATTTT.

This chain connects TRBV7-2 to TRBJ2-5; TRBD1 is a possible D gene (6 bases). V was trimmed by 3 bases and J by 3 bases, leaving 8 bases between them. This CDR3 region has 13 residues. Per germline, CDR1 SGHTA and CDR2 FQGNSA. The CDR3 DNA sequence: TGTGCCAGCAGCTTGCACAGGGAAGAGACCCAGTACTTC. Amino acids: CASSLHREETQYF.

The CDR3 DNA sequence: TGTGCCAGCAGCTTAGCGCTGAACGAGGGGGGCTACACCTTC. Translation gives CASSLALNEGGYTF. The chain is built from TRBV7-9 and TRBJ1-2, with D possibly matching TRBD1 (5 bases). The CDR3 is 14 residues long. The V and J ends lost 0 bases and 8 bases respectively, with 13 bases between them. CDR1 is SEHNR, CDR2 FQNEAQ, per germline (reference sequence).

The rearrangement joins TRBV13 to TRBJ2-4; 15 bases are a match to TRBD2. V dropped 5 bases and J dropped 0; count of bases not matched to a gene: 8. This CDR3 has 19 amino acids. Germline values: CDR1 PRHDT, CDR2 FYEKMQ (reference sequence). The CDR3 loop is CASSTWTSGGAGAKNIQYF. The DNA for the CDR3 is TGTGCCAGCAGCACTTGGACTAGCGGGGGGGCCGGAGCCAAAAACATTCAGTACTTC.

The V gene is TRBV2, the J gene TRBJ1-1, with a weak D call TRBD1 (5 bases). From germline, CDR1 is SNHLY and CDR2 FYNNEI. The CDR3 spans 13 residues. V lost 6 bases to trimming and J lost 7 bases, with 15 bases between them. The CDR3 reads CASRTSREGEAFF. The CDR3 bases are TGTGCCAGCAGAACGTCCAGGGAGGGTGAAGCTTTCTTT.

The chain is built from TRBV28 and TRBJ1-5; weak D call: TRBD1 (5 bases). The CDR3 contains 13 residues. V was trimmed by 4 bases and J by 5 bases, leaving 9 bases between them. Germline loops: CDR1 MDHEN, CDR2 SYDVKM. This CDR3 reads CASSWWGDQPQHF. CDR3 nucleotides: TGTGCCAGCAGTTGGTGGGGCGATCAGCCCCAGCATTTT.